One sample yielded the 19 T cell receptor beta chains listed below, sequenced in a study of blood T cell repertoires in COVID-19. Sequenced by immunoSEQ multiplex PCR; TCRdb stores in-frame clones only, minus some. The sample contains some 270,000 clones, 75% to 90% of which appear only once. Sequenced: peripheral blood. These receptors all stem from a woman between 70 and 85 years old with acute or convalescent COVID-19.

A single count supports this clone. The CDR3 loop reads CATSIGNSPLHF. CDR3 DNA sequence: TGTGCCACCTCCATCGGGAATTCACCCCTCCACTTT. The chain uses TRBV7-8 and TRBJ1-6; D uncertain. V dropped 10 bases and J dropped 7 bases, with 11 bases sitting between them. The CDR3 spans 12 residues. CDR1 SGHVS and CDR2 FQNEAQ come from the germline V gene. The variable domain in full, with the rest retrieved from reference TRBV7-8 and TRBJ1-6, is GAGVSQSPRYKVAKRGQDVALRCDPISGHVSLFWYQQALGQGPEFLTYFQNEAQLDKSGLPSDRFFAERPEGSVSTLKIQRTQQEDSAVYLCATSIGNSPLHFGNGTRLTVT.

This chain uses TRBV5-4 with TRBJ2-7; 7 nucleotides match TRBD1. Germline V gene lookup returns CDR1 SGHNT and CDR2 YYREEE (reference sequence). Trimming cost V 5 bases and J 2 bases; bases outside gene matches: 13. CDR3 length: 16 amino acids. CDR3 loop: CASSPANDRVTYEQYF. The CDR3 coding sequence is TGTGCCAGCAGTCCTGCTAACGACAGGGTGACCTACGAGCAGTACTTC.

V and J are TRBV3-1 (or the pseudogene TRBV3-2) and TRBJ1-2, with D possibly being TRBD1 (5 bases). V was clipped by 1 base and J by 4 bases, with 7 bases between them. This CDR3 comprises 13 residues. The V gene's germline CDR1 is LGHDT and CDR2 YNNKEL (reference sequence). The chain's CDR3 is CASSQAGPYGYTF. The CDR3 DNA is TGTGCCAGCAGCCAAGCAGGGCCCTATGGCTACACCTTC.

V and J are TRBV29-1 and TRBJ2-1, with D perhaps matching TRBD2 (5 bases). V was pared by 6 bases and J by 5 bases, with 14 bases between. Germline values: CDR1 SQVTM, CDR2 ANQGSEA. CDR3 length: 13 residues. CDR3: CSVGIAANNEQFF. CDR3 DNA sequence: TGCAGCGTCGGGATCGCCGCCAACAATGAGCAGTTCTTC.

Details on this clone: Additional DNA sequences in this sample encode the identical CDR3. The chain couples TRBV3-1 (or the pseudogene TRBV3-2) to TRBJ2-7; maybe TRBD1 (5 bases). The CDR3 spans 13 residues. CDR1 and CDR2 (germline): LGHDT, YNNKEL (reference sequence). Trimming shortened V by 0 bases and J by 5 bases, and 8 bases separated the two germline ends. The DNA for the CDR3 is TGTGCCAGCAGCCAAGATGGGGCCCACGAGCAGTACTTC. This codes for CASSQDGAHEQYF.

J is TRBJ2-4 and V is TRBV4-1; 8 positions match TRBD2. V lost 0 bases to trimming and J lost 0 bases; unmatched junction nucleotides: 4. The germline V gene encodes CDR1 MGHRA and CDR2 YSYEKL. This CDR3 is 17 amino acids long. CDR3 sequence reads: CASSQEAGLAAKNIQYF. CDR3 coding DNA: TGCGCCAGCAGCCAAGAAGCCGGACTAGCAGCCAAAAACATTCAGTACTTC.

The rearrangement uses TRBV19 and TRBJ1-5; tentatively, D is TRBD1 (5 bases). V dropped 3 bases and J dropped 5 bases, with 11 bases sitting between them. CDR1 is LNHDA, CDR2 SQIVND, per germline (reference sequence). This CDR3 spans 14 amino acids. The CDR3 DNA reads TGTGCCAGTAGTATTGGGGCAGTTCATCAGCCCCAGCATTTT. Amino acid sequence: CASSIGAVHQPQHF.

CDR3 residues: CASSVTGQPGNTIYF. In nucleotides, the CDR3 is TGTGCCAGCAGCGTAACGGGACAACCTGGAAACACCATATATTTT. V and J are TRBV9 and TRBJ1-3, with a weak D call TRBD1 (6 bases). The V gene lost 1 base and the J gene lost 2 bases, with 10 bases spanning the gap. Germline CDR1 reads SGDLS; CDR2 reads YYNGEE. The CDR3 extends over 15 amino acids.

The V and J genes are TRBV6-5 and TRBJ1-5; D gene unclear. Trimming pared 6 bases from V and 6 bases from J, leaving 18 bases between. CDR3 length: 15 residues. CDR1 and CDR2 (germline): MNHEY, SVGAGI. The CDR3 sequence: CASSNQRGVGQPQHF. DNA of the CDR3: TGTGCCAGCAGCAACCAGCGCGGGGTCGGTCAGCCCCAGCATTTT.

V gene TRBV28 combines with J gene TRBJ1-2; TRBD1 might be the D (5 bases). Per germline, CDR1 MDHEN and CDR2 SYDVKM. The germline V and J ends were trimmed by 7 bases and 5 bases, with 11 bases remaining between them. CDR3 size: 12 residues. The CDR3 region has the DNA TGTGCCAGCACCAGGCGGGGGTATGGCTACACCTTC. Amino acids: CASTRRGYGYTF.

Worth noting for this clone: At one end the junction does not follow the germline gene, possibly because of a read error. The gene calls are TRBV7-7 and TRBJ2-5; 9 bases are a match to TRBD1. CDR1 is SSHAT and CDR2 is FNYEAQ in the germline V gene (reference sequence). This CDR3 comprises 14 residues. The CDR3 loop is CASRGTGSQETQYF. Here the CDR3 DNA reads TGTGCTAGCAGAGGGACAGGGAGCCAAGAGACCCAGTACTTC.

The gene calls are TRBV5-4 and TRBJ1-1; 7 nucleotides agree with TRBD1. With 10 bases clipped from V and 8 bases from J, the junction kept 14 bases outside the gene matches. The CDR3 loop spans 13 amino acids. Germline CDR1 and CDR2: SGHNT and YYREEE (reference sequence). CDR3 DNA: TGTGCCTGCGCGACAGGGAGGAGAAACGAAGCTTTCTTT. Protein: CACATGRRNEAFF.

V is TRBV6-5 and J is TRBJ2-3; the match to TRBD1 covers 11 bases. Germline trimming cut 6 bases from V and 5 bases from J; bases unmatched to any gene: 4. The CDR3 covers 14 residues. Germline loops: CDR1 MNHEY, CDR2 SVGAGI. CDR3 bases: TGTGCCAGCAGGGCGGGACAGGGGGGAGATACGCAGTATTTT. This encodes CASRAGQGGDTQYF.

The rearrangement joins TRBV3-1 (or the pseudogene TRBV3-2) to TRBJ2-7, with 8 bases lining up with TRBD2. The CDR3 is 15 amino acids. J was trimmed by 4 bases and V by 1 base; bases with no gene match: 6. Germline CDR1 and CDR2: LGHDT and YNNKEL (reference sequence). The CDR3 DNA is TGTGCCAGCAGCCAAGGAGGTAGCGGGGCTTACGAGCAGTACTTC. As protein: CASSQGGSGAYEQYF.

CDR3 loop: CASSSATGWEGPEAFF. CDR3 bases: TGTGCCAGCAGCTCCGCGACAGGATGGGAGGGTCCTGAAGCTTTCTTT. The rearrangement links TRBV5-6 to TRBJ1-1; possibly TRBD1 for D (6 bases). Trimming took 3 bases from V and 6 from J, leaving 21 bases between them. This CDR3 is built from 16 residues. Per the germline V gene, CDR1 is SGHDT and CDR2 is YYEEEE.

The chain combines TRBV5-6 with TRBJ1-2, with D unclear. The V gene's germline CDR1 is SGHDT and CDR2 YYEEEE. The CDR3 extends over 13 amino acids. The V end was cut by 0 bases, the J end by 7 bases, with 10 bases between. CDR3 nucleotide sequence: TGTGCCAGCAGCTTGGTACCGGGAGCTGGCTACACCTTC. Protein product: CASSLVPGAGYTF. Full variable domain (missing parts from reference TRBV5-6 and TRBJ1-2): DAGVTQSPTHLIKTRGQQVTLRCSPKSGHDTVSWYQQALGQGPQFIFQYYEEEERQRGNFPDRFSGHQFPNYSSELNVNALLLGDSALYLCASSLVPGAGYTFGSGTRLTVV.

This clone was observed once. This chain links TRBV6-5 with TRBJ2-1; 7 bases match TRBD1. V gave up 1 base and J gave up 4 bases; unmatched junction bases: 4. The CDR3 runs to 15 residues. Germline values: CDR1 MNHEY, CDR2 SVGAGI. The CDR3 sequence is CASSYLRGLYNEQFF. DNA of the CDR3: TGTGCCAGCAGTTACTTAAGGGGGCTTTACAATGAGCAGTTCTTC.

Only one count was recorded for this clone. The V gene is TRBV5-1, the J gene TRBJ1-4, with unresolved D. CDR1 is SGHRS, CDR2 YFSETQ, per germline. The CDR3 contains 14 residues. The V gene lost 1 base and the J gene lost 5 bases, with 9 bases spanning the gap. CDR3 protein: CASSLRRLNEKLFF. Here the CDR3 DNA reads TGCGCCAGCAGCTTGCGGAGGTTAAATGAAAAACTGTTTTTT. Full variable domain (rest looked up from reference TRBV5-1 and TRBJ1-4): KAGVTQTPRYLIKTRGQQVTLSCSPISGHRSVSWYQQTPGQGLQFLFEYFSETQRNKGNFPGRFSGRQFSNSRSEMNVSTLELGDSALYLCASSLRRLNEKLFFGSGTQLSVL.

The J gene is TRBJ1-2, the V gene TRBV27; D perhaps matches TRBD1 (5 bases). With 7 bases removed from V and 5 bases from J, the gap between germline ends came to 17 bases. The CDR3 covers 14 residues. Germline V gives CDR1 MNHEY, CDR2 SMNVEV (reference sequence). CDR3 bases: TGTGCCAGCACTAAAAGCGCGGGGCCATATGGCTACACCTTC. Encoded protein: CASTKSAGPYGYTF.